This T cell receptor (beta chain) was identified during a study of read filtering for tumor transcriptome and immune sequencing. This clonotype was recorded at least ten times. The library was built from around 400 ng RNA with molecular barcoded adaptors for alpha/delta and beta/gamma chains. TCRdb reanalysed the reads using MiXCR and keeps one entry per CDR3 protein. The sample lists some 30,000 distinct CDR3 sequences, under 20% seen once, with under 20% in the top ten. The germline V gene has CDR1 SGHKS and CDR2 YYEKEE (reference sequence). The CDR3 is 13 residues long. V lost 4 bases to trimming and J lost 10 bases, with 15 bases between them.

Sequenced input: a population of CD138-negative cells sorted from bone marrow. This clonotype was obtained from a donor aged 40 or older with multiple myeloma. This chain links TRBV5-5 with TRBJ2-1; perhaps D is TRBD1 or TRBD2 (7 bases each). The CDR3 coding sequence is TGTGCCAGCAGCATAACAGGGGAGGGGGAGCAGTTCTTC. Translated: CASSITGEGEQFF.